These T cell receptor beta chains were read from a single sample in a study of read filtering for tumor transcriptome and immune sequencing. TCRdb passed the reads through MiXCR, listing each CDR3 protein once. The sample has some 140,000 distinct CDR3 sequences; about 13% are singletons. The specimen was a population of CD138-negative cells sorted from bone marrow. The receptors come from a donor at least 40 years old with multiple myeloma. Both conserved end residues are part of each CDR3. D genes are given only for firm matches. Clone size, where shown, is once, few, many, or a class for clones that have expanded.

TGTGCCAGCAGCCCTTCCCCTTGGGCGGGAGCTTCGTATGAGCAGCTCTTC	CASSPSPWAGASYEQLF	TRBD2	17	TRBV11-3	TRBJ2-1	many
TGCAGCGCCCTATTAACAGTTAACACTGAAGCTTTCTTT	CSALLTVNTEAFF	-	13	TRBV29-1	TRBJ1-1	many
TGTGCCAGCAGTAGCGGGACAGAGAACTACGAGCAGTACTTC	CASSSGTENYEQYF	-	14	TRBV6-5	TRBJ2-7	-
TGTGCCTGGAGTAGCCGGCTTGAGCAGTACTTC	CAWSSRLEQYF	-	11	TRBV30	TRBJ2-7	few
TGTGCCAGCACCCGAACAGGAAGGCAAGAGACCCAGTACTTC	CASTRTGRQETQYF	-	14	TRBV7-8	TRBJ2-5	-
TGTGCCAGCAGCTTGGGCCGGGACACGCAGCAGTTCTTC	CASSLGRDTQQFF	-	13	TRBV7-7	TRBJ2-1	many
TGTGCCAGCAGAGACAGGGTGGGATTTGGGGACGAGCAGTACTTC	CASRDRVGFGDEQYF	TRBD1	15	TRBV27	TRBJ2-7	many
TGTGCCAGCAGTGACCAGCGGTACGAGCAGTACTTC	CASSDQRYEQYF	-	12	TRBV12-3/TRBV12-4	TRBJ2-7	many
TGTGCCAGTACACGGCCTGGCCTCAATCAGCCCCAGCATTTT	CASTRPGLNQPQHF	-	14	TRBV19	TRBJ1-5	many
TGTGCCAGCATCCCAGGGAGCGCGGGCAGCTACAATGAGCAGTTCTTC	CASIPGSAGSYNEQFF	-	16	TRBV6-2/TRBV6-3	TRBJ2-1	many
TGTGCCAGTAGTTTTGATGGGACTAGCGGACGGTACAATGAGCAGTTCTTC	CASSFDGTSGRYNEQFF	TRBD2	17	TRBV19	TRBJ2-1	many
TGTGCCAGCAGTTATACGGCCAACACTGAAGCTTTCTTT	CASSYTANTEAFF	-	13	TRBV6-2/TRBV6-3	TRBJ1-1	many
TGTGCCAGCAGTTACCGTCATAGAGCGGGAGGTCGAGATACGCAGTATTTT	CASSYRHRAGGRDTQYF	TRBD2	17	TRBV6-2/TRBV6-3	TRBJ2-3	many
TGTGCCAGCAGTTTTAGGAGACAGCACAATGAGCAGTTCTTC	CASSFRRQHNEQFF	-	14	TRBV27	TRBJ2-1	many
TGTGCCAGTAGCAAAGGGACTAGCGGGGCCAGCTCCTACAATGAGCAGTTCTTC	CASSKGTSGASSYNEQFF	TRBD2	18	TRBV19	TRBJ2-1	many
TGTGCCACACTATCAATAGGACAGGCGAAAAACACTGAAGCTTTCTTT	CATLSIGQAKNTEAFF	TRBD1	16	TRBV10-3	TRBJ1-1	many
TGCAGTGCTAGAGTATCCGACAGCGGCCATCAGCCCCAGCATTTT	CSARVSDSGHQPQHF	-	15	TRBV20-1	TRBJ1-5	many
TGCGCCAGCAGCTTGAATTGGGAGGTCGATGAGCAGTTCTTC	CASSLNWEVDEQFF	-	14	TRBV5-1	TRBJ2-1	many
TGTGCCAGCAGCCAAGACCTTGCGGGTCCTGCCTACGAGCAGTACTTC	CASSQDLAGPAYEQYF	-	16	TRBV3-1	TRBJ2-7	many
TGTGCCAGCAGCTTGGTGGACAGGCTGAACGACGAGCAGTACTTC	CASSLVDRLNDEQYF	TRBD1	15	TRBV5-6	TRBJ2-7	many
TGTGCCAGTAGTCTTGGACAGGGGACAAATCAGCCCCAGCATTTT	CASSLGQGTNQPQHF	TRBD1	15	TRBV19	TRBJ1-5	few
TGTGCCAGCAGCATTCGGACCTCCTCCAAGGTCAATGAGCAGTTCTTC	CASSIRTSSKVNEQFF	-	16	TRBV7-9	TRBJ2-1	many
TGCAGTGCTAGTCCTGGGACAGGGCTTAAAGAGACCCAGTACTTC	CSASPGTGLKETQYF	TRBD1	15	TRBV20-1	TRBJ2-5	many
TGTGCCAGCAGCTTAAGTCTAGCGGACACAGATACGCAGTATTTT	CASSLSLADTDTQYF	TRBD2	15	TRBV7-2	TRBJ2-3	many
TGTGCCAGCAGTCCTAGCTCCTACAATGAGCAGTTCTTC	CASSPSSYNEQFF	-	13	TRBV7-2	TRBJ2-1	many
TGTGCCAGCAGCCGAAGTCGGCTAGCGGGAAACAATGAGCAGTTCTTC	CASSRSRLAGNNEQFF	TRBD2	16	TRBV7-7	TRBJ2-1	many
TGTCCCAGCAGTCTTGCGTATGGGACCCAGTACTTC	CPSSLAYGTQYF	-	12	TRBV12-3/TRBV12-4	TRBJ2-5	once